The present TCR beta chain was sequenced within a study of cytomegalovirus exposure and HLA in healthy donors. Study-wide findings and caveats: Altogether, 150 to 200 TCR beta chains were recorded as cytomegalovirus-associated.

Of note for this clone: Its antigen is not known.

Trimming left V 2 bases short and J 2 bases short, with 5 bases between. The CDR3 extends over 13 amino acids. Germline values: CDR1 SGHTA, CDR2 FQGNSA. Donors counted as nominally healthy when sampled, yet unrecorded immune exposures were likely. PCR involved 60 Vbeta and 13 Jbeta primers. TCRdb's copy holds only in-frame clones and misses some; the assay was immunoSEQ multiplex PCR. This repertoire includes approximately 150,000 clones. Sequenced: PBMCs. The source of this sequence is a male donor in good health and CMV-seronegative. This rearrangement joins TRBV7-2 to TRBJ2-3; D is unresolved. The CDR3: CASSLLITDTQYF. CDR3 nucleotides: TGTGCCAGCAGCTTACTTATCACAGATACGCAGTATTTT.